One T cell receptor (beta chain) is described in this entry. This specimen belongs to a study of cytomegalovirus exposure and HLA in healthy donors. Study-wide background: A previous analysis identified 95 million to 130 million unique TCR beta sequences derived from around 180 million T cells.

PCR involved 60 Vbeta and 13 Jbeta primers. Profiling relied on immunoSEQ multiplex PCR, and the TCRdb table lists in-frame clones only, not all of them. This table has 110,000 or so clones, under 85% appearing once. CDR3 length: 13 amino acids. V shed 4 bases and J shed 7 bases, with 13 bases lying between them. Germline assignment: CDR1 MDHEN and CDR2 SYDVKM. The sample consisted of PBMCs. The source of this sequence is a woman between 40 and 50 years old in good health and CMV-seropositive. The chain combines TRBV28 with TRBJ1-2; no firm D call. CDR3 residues: CASSSPGLAGYTF. The DNA of the CDR3 is TGTGCCAGCAGTTCGCCAGGCCTCGCTGGCTACACCTTC.